This passage covers 22 T cell receptor beta chains from one sample sequenced in a study of T-cell memory formation after mild COVID-19. MiXCR, applied by TCRdb to the 5' RACE reads, yields one record per CDR3 protein. The table records 500,000 to 650,000 distinct CDR3 sequences, about 22% of them present only once. The sequencing sample was made of PBMCs or a T cell subset sorted from them (not recorded which). All receptors derive from an adult woman who had mild COVID-19 (a few samples of this study predate the infection). Cell type and time point are not known.

The table lists this clonotype with many counts. J is TRBJ2-1 and V is TRBV7-8, with a tentative D call TRBD2 (5 bases). V lost 6 bases and J 3 bases, leaving 12 bases between the germline ends. The germline V gene encodes CDR1 SGHVS and CDR2 FQNEAQ. The CDR3 length is 14 residues. CDR3 loop: CASRRSGDYNEQFF. The CDR3 region has the DNA TGTGCCAGCAGGCGGAGCGGTGACTACAATGAGCAGTTCTTC.

V is TRBV6-2 or TRBV6-3 and J is TRBJ2-7, with D perhaps assigned TRBD1 or TRBD2 (5 bases each). The CDR3 totals 18 residues. V lost 7 bases and J lost 3, with 28 bases in between. Germline V gene data show CDR1 as MNHEY and CDR2 as SVGEGT. The CDR3 nucleotides read TGTGCCAGCAATACTCGGGACGGATCGGGGAAGGCCTTCTACGAGCAGTACTTC. Protein: CASNTRDGSGKAFYEQYF.

There are many counts of this clonotype. V and J are TRBV4-1 and TRBJ2-3; D is uncertain. The length of the CDR3 is 13 residues. Germline V gives CDR1 MGHRA, CDR2 YSYEKL. Between the trimmed V and J ends, which lost 0 bases and 5 bases, there was a span of 6 bases. The CDR3 sequence: CASSQDVRDTQYF. CDR3 DNA: TGCGCCAGCAGCCAAGACGTACGAGATACGCAGTATTTT.

This clonotype was detected only a few times. The chain combines TRBV29-1 with TRBJ2-7; the D gene is possibly TRBD2 (5 bases). The CDR3 is 13 amino acids. Germline CDR1 is SQVTM and CDR2 is ANQGSEA. V lost 4 bases and J lost 0, with 10 bases in between. CDR3 amino acids: CSVAGESSYEQYF. Here the CDR3 DNA reads TGCAGCGTTGCCGGGGAAAGCTCCTACGAGCAGTACTTC.

This chain uses TRBV18 with TRBJ1-2, with TRBD1 matching 8 bases. The CDR3 contains 15 residues. Germline V lookup: CDR1 KGHSH, CDR2 LQKENI. After removal of 2 bases from V and 4 bases from J, the junction contained 6 bases not matched to a gene. CDR3: CASSPSRTGTYGYTF. The CDR3 region has the DNA TGTGCCAGCTCACCAAGCAGGACAGGGACCTATGGCTACACCTTC.

The V call is TRBV7-9, the J call TRBJ2-5; D is uncertain. The CDR3 runs to 14 residues. The germline V and J ends were trimmed by 2 bases and 5 bases, with 12 bases remaining between them. Germline V gene sequence: CDR1 SEHNR, CDR2 FQNEAQ (reference sequence). In nucleotides, the CDR3 is TGTGCCAGCAGCTTAAGTAGGGTGTTGGAGACCCAGTACTTC. It encodes CASSLSRVLETQYF.

In its sample, this clonotype was seen a few times. V usage is TRBV7-2 and J usage is TRBJ2-3; 8 nucleotides agree with TRBD2. V shed 3 bases and J 6 bases; nucleotides not matched to a gene: 5. The CDR3 spans 14 residues. Germline CDR1 is SGHTA and CDR2 is FQGNSA. This chain's CDR3 is CASSFGSGVDTQYF. CDR3 bases: TGTGCCAGCAGCTTCGGTAGCGGGGTGGATACGCAGTATTTT. Supplemented by reference TRBV7-2 and TRBJ2-3, the full variable domain reads GAGVSQSPSNKVTEKGKDVELRCDPISGHTALYWYRQSLGQGLEFLIYFQGNSAPDKSGLPSDRFSAERTGGSVSTLTIQRTQQEDSAVYLCASSFGSGVDTQYFGPGTRLTVL.

This clonotype came up a few times. The chain uses TRBV20-1 and TRBJ2-5, with 7 bases identical to TRBD1. Germline CDR1 reads DFQATT; CDR2 reads SNEGSKA (reference sequence). The CDR3 contains 16 residues. V gave up 0 bases and J gave up 0 bases; unmatched junction bases: 7. The CDR3 reads CSARDPTGTYQETQYF. DNA of the CDR3: TGCAGTGCTAGAGACCCGACAGGGACGTACCAAGAGACCCAGTACTTC.

The chain carries TRBV24-1 and TRBJ2-3, with TRBD1 as a possible D gene (6 bases). The CDR3 is 13 amino acids. The germline V gene has CDR1 KGHDR and CDR2 SFDVKD. Trimming pared 5 bases from V and 6 bases from J, leaving 11 bases between. CDR3 sequence reads: CATSVGRGDTQYF. In DNA form, the CDR3 reads TGTGCCACCAGTGTAGGAAGGGGGGATACGCAGTATTTT.

Only one count was recorded for this clonotype. This chain uses TRBV12-3 or TRBV12-4 with TRBJ2-1, with TRBD2 matching 11 bases. V lost 0 bases and J lost 4; bases outside the gene matches: 8. The CDR3 is made up of 18 amino acids. The CDR3 loop is CASSLALLAGGSYNEQFF. The CDR3 coding sequence is TGTGCCAGCAGTTTAGCGCTTCTAGCGGGAGGTTCTTACAATGAGCAGTTCTTC.

The genes are TRBV5-1 and TRBJ1-3; D gene uncertain. The germline V and J ends were trimmed by 5 bases and 4 bases, with 13 bases remaining between them. Germline-derived CDR1 and CDR2 are SGHRS and YFSETQ. There are 14 residues in the CDR3. The CDR3 here is CASRSLDLGNTIYF. DNA for the CDR3: TGCGCCAGCAGGTCCCTGGATCTCGGAAACACCATATATTTT.

V gene TRBV3-1 combines with J gene TRBJ2-1, with 7 bases fitting TRBD1. Germline values: CDR1 LGHDT, CDR2 YNNKEL (reference sequence). Germline trimming cut 5 bases from V and 7 bases from J; bases unmatched to any gene: 11. The CDR3 extends over 15 amino acids. CDR3 sequence: CASSLTGSYQNEQFF. Here the CDR3 DNA reads TGTGCCAGCAGCTTGACAGGGTCGTATCAAAATGAGCAGTTCTTC.

The chain employs TRBV12-3 or TRBV12-4 and TRBJ2-3; D not certain. Trimming removed 6 bases at V and 3 bases at J, with 7 bases between. This CDR3 is 12 amino acids long. The CDR3 loop is CASREETDTQYF. In DNA, the CDR3 is TGTGCCAGCAGGGAAGAAACAGATACGCAGTATTTT.

V usage is TRBV12-3 or TRBV12-4 and J usage is TRBJ2-5; D not certain. Trimming stripped 5 bases from V and 5 bases from J, with 12 bases between. The CDR3 has 13 amino acids. CDR3 sequence (DNA): TGTGCCAGCAGTCCCCTCTCCGTTGAGACCCAGTACTTC. Translating gives CASSPLSVETQYF.

This clonotype has more than one count but fewer than ten. The chain employs TRBV7-9 and TRBJ1-6; TRBD1 aligns across 7 bases. This CDR3 has 14 residues. CDR1 SEHNR and CDR2 FQNEAQ come from the germline V gene (reference sequence). V was clipped by 8 bases and J by 4 bases; unmatched bases: 5. The CDR3 here is CASVPGQYNSPLHF. DNA for the CDR3: TGTGCCAGCGTTCCGGGACAGTATAATTCACCCCTCCACTTT.

A few counts support this clonotype. The V gene is TRBV24-1, the J gene TRBJ2-1, with TRBD2 as a possible D gene (5 bases). Germline values: CDR1 KGHDR, CDR2 SFDVKD. Trimming cost V 8 bases and J 7 bases, with 11 bases left between them. The CDR3 consists of 12 residues. DNA of the CDR3: TGTGCCACCATAGGCGAGGGTAATGAGCAGTTCTTC. Its translation: CATIGEGNEQFF.

This chain joins TRBV20-1 and TRBJ1-3; D remains unclear. Germline assignment: CDR1 DFQATT and CDR2 SNEGSKA (reference sequence). This CDR3 is built from 13 residues. V was shortened by 3 bases and J by 0 bases, with 6 bases between the two germline ends. This CDR3 reads CSASRPSGNTIYF. The DNA for the CDR3 is TGCAGTGCTAGCCGACCCTCTGGAAACACCATATATTTT.

The chain employs TRBV20-1 and TRBJ1-1; TRBD1 is a possible D gene (6 bases). CDR1 and CDR2 (germline): DFQATT, SNEGSKA (reference sequence). The CDR3 length is 15 residues. The V end lost 0 bases, the J end lost 3 bases, and 14 bases lay between the germline ends. The CDR3, as DNA: TGCAGTGCTAGAGATCGTGACGGGGGGCACACTGAAGCTTTCTTT. This sequence encodes CSARDRDGGHTEAFF.

CDR3 in amino acids: CASSLRQTTDTQYF. The CDR3 coding sequence is TGTGCCAGCAGCTTAAGACAGACTACAGATACGCAGTATTTT. This rearrangement joins TRBV7-3 to TRBJ2-3, with D maybe TRBD1 (5 bases). Trimming left V 1 base short and J 3 bases short, with 8 bases between. This CDR3 comprises 14 residues. Germline CDR1 is SGHTA and CDR2 is FQGTGA.

For this clonotype: One end of the junction does not line up with germline, which may come from a read error. The chain is built from TRBV19 and TRBJ1-1; no clear D. This CDR3 has 12 amino acids. Germline V gene lookup returns CDR1 LNHDA and CDR2 SQIVND (reference sequence). Here the CDR3 DNA reads TGTGCCAGTACGGTGGGGAACACTGTAGCTTTCTTT. It encodes CASTVGNTVAFF.

V usage is TRBV4-1 and J usage is TRBJ1-5; D is ambiguous. CDR1 and CDR2 from the germline V gene are MGHRA and YSYEKL. The CDR3 has 15 amino acids. Trimming pared 1 base from V and 2 bases from J, leaving 9 bases between. The CDR3, as DNA: TGCGCCAGCAGCCAAGGTAGAGCAGGCAATCAGCCCCAGCATTTT. This encodes CASSQGRAGNQPQHF.

This chain connects TRBV6-2 or TRBV6-3 to TRBJ1-5; possible D gene TRBD1, 6 bases. CDR1 is MNHEY and CDR2 is SVGEGT in the germline V gene. The V end was cut by 10 bases, the J end by 7 bases, with 14 bases between. The CDR3 spans 12 residues. The CDR3 DNA reads TGTGCCACCCGCGGGACACGGCAGCCCCAGCATTTT. It codes for CATRGTRQPQHF.